These 17 T cell receptor beta chains share one sample of origin, sequenced in a study of regulatory T cells in long-lasting Graves disease. TCR beta libraries were built with iRepertoire HTBI primers and Arm-PCR of CDR3 regions. Using its own MiXCR run on the multiplex PCR reads, TCRdb lists one record per CDR3 protein. This sample has 360,000 or so distinct CDR3 sequences; 15% to 20% occur once, and the top ten carry 20% to 25%. The time point was: newly diagnosed GD, antithyroid drugs for less than 3 months. PBMC RNA served as the TCR library source. The sample also formed part of further work on T cells in Graves' hyperthyroidism and ophthalmopathy.

The specimen comprised peripheral blood mononuclear cells (PBMCs), sampled at new diagnosis, from a patient treated with antithyroid drugs. Source of these receptors: a woman aged 18-30 years with Graves disease.

This clonotype was recorded many times. The chain links TRBV7-9 to TRBJ1-2; the match to TRBD1 covers 11 bases. V shed 5 bases, J shed 8 bases, and the junction held 13 bases outside the gene matches. Germline V gives CDR1 SEHNR, CDR2 FQNEAQ (reference sequence). The CDR3 consists of 16 residues. Here the CDR3 reads CASSLSDRGRSGGYTF. The CDR3 DNA reads as TGTGCCAGCAGCCTATCGGACAGGGGGCGATCGGGGGGCTACACCTTC.

This clonotype was observed many times. The chain joins TRBV20-1 to TRBJ2-7; 7 bases fit TRBD2. Trimming at V came to 7 bases and at J to 3 bases, leaving 9 bases not matched to a gene. Germline V gene data show CDR1 as DFQATT and CDR2 as SNEGSKA (reference sequence). The CDR3 has 13 amino acids. CDR3 coding DNA: TGCAGTGTAGGATCGGGAGGCTTCTACGAGCAGTACTTC. It is translated as CSVGSGGFYEQYF.

This clonotype was observed many times. The chain employs TRBV11-2 and TRBJ1-2; no clear D gene. The CDR3 has 15 residues. V was shortened by 0 bases and J by 4 bases, with 12 bases between the two germline ends. Germline CDR1 SGHAT, CDR2 FQNNGV. The chain's CDR3 is CASSLEARTPYGYTF. CDR3 bases: TGTGCCAGCAGCTTAGAGGCCAGAACACCCTATGGCTACACCTTC.

The chain employs TRBV19 and TRBJ1-2; D unclear. Trimming left V 5 bases short and J 8 bases short, with 12 bases between. CDR1 is LNHDA and CDR2 is SQIVND in the germline V gene (reference sequence). This CDR3 has 12 residues. The CDR3 protein is CASSPRLGGYTF. The CDR3 DNA sequence: TGTGCCAGTAGTCCCAGACTGGGGGGCTACACCTTC.

The gene calls are TRBV18 and TRBJ2-1; D assignment may be TRBD1 or TRBD2 (6 bases each). From germline, CDR1 is KGHSH and CDR2 LQKENI. The CDR3 extends over 19 amino acids. Trimming took off 3 bases at V and 3 bases at J, with 24 bases between the two ends. CDR3 coding DNA: TGTGCCAGCTCACCTACGCACCCTCAAGGGGGGCGTTTCTACAATGAGCAGTTCTTC. This gives the protein CASSPTHPQGGRFYNEQFF.

This clonotype was observed at least ten times. V and J are TRBV30 and TRBJ2-3, with 8 bases that match TRBD1. Germline trimming cut 0 bases from V and 5 bases from J; bases unmatched to any gene: 10. The CDR3 consists of 16 residues. Germline values: CDR1 GTSNPN, CDR2 SVGIG (reference sequence). This CDR3 is CAWSVGPGGRQDTQYF. The CDR3 DNA sequence: TGTGCCTGGAGTGTAGGCCCAGGGGGCCGGCAAGATACGCAGTATTTT. Filled out from reference TRBV30 and TRBJ2-3, the complete variable domain reads SQTIHQWPATLVQPVGSPLSLECTVEGTSNPNLYWYRQAAGRGLQLLFYSVGIGQISSEVPQNLSASRPQDRQFILSSKKLLLSDSGFYLCAWSVGPGGRQDTQYFGPGTRLTVL.

This clonotype occurred many times. The chain joins TRBV12-3 or TRBV12-4 to TRBJ2-7, with D perhaps given as TRBD1 or TRBD2 (7 bases each). V gave up 6 bases and J gave up 4 bases, with 19 bases separating them. The CDR3 length is 15 residues. Here the CDR3 DNA reads TGTGCCAGCAGAGCGAGGACAGGTAGCGGGTACGAGCAGTACTTC. It translates to CASRARTGSGYEQYF.

This clonotype was seen ten or more times. J is TRBJ2-2 and V is TRBV27; the D is unclear. This CDR3 comprises 16 residues. With 4 bases removed from V and 0 bases from J, the gap between germline ends came to 12 bases. The germline V gene has CDR1 MNHEY and CDR2 SMNVEV (reference sequence). The CDR3 sequence is CASSSLEIPNTGELFF. DNA of the CDR3: TGTGCCAGCAGTTCTCTAGAGATCCCGAACACCGGGGAGCTGTTTTTT.

Many counts were recorded for this clonotype. V gene TRBV6-5 combines with J gene TRBJ1-1, with D hard to call. Germline loops: CDR1 MNHEY, CDR2 SVGAGI. Trimming removed 4 bases from V and 0 bases from J, with 6 bases in between. The CDR3 is made up of 13 amino acids. CDR3 DNA: TGTGCCAGCAGTTCGGACGTGAACACTGAAGCTTTCTTT. This encodes CASSSDVNTEAFF.

Ten or more counts support this clonotype. The CDR3 loop reads CASSRTPGQGNQPQHF. As DNA, the CDR3 is TGTGCCAGCAGCCGGACTCCGGGACAGGGCAATCAGCCCCAGCATTTT. The chain recombines TRBV3-1 with TRBJ1-5; 8 bases match TRBD1. Germline V gene lookup returns CDR1 LGHDT and CDR2 YNNKEL (reference sequence). This CDR3 region has 16 residues. The ends lost 4 bases at V and 2 bases at J; junction bases unmatched: 7. The entire variable domain, with the rest obtained from reference TRBV3-1 and TRBJ1-5, is as follows: DTAVSQTPKYLVTQMGNDKSIKCEQNLGHDTMYWYKQDSKKFLKIMFSYNNKELIINETVPNRFSPKSPDKAHLNLHINSLELGDSAVYFCASSRTPGQGNQPQHFGDGTRLSIL.

As for this clonotype: This likely reflects a read error, since a far larger clone is one base away. The V gene is TRBV11-3, the J gene TRBJ2-1, with 7 bases identical to TRBD2. Germline lookup yields CDR1 SGHNT and CDR2 YENEEA. The CDR3 totals 15 residues. The CDR3 region has the DNA TGTGCCAGCAGCTTGGCGACTAGCAGTTTAAATGAGCAGCTCTTC. It yields the protein CASSLATSSLNEQLF.

This clonotype was observed many times. V usage is TRBV29-1 and J usage is TRBJ2-1, with D tentatively TRBD1 (6 bases). The CDR3 totals 14 residues. V gave up 5 bases and J gave up 2 bases, with 13 bases separating them. Per germline, CDR1 SQVTM and CDR2 ANQGSEA. CDR3 residues: CSVLGQGTYNEQFF. As DNA, the CDR3 is TGCAGCGTTTTAGGCCAGGGGACCTACAATGAGCAGTTCTTC.

This clonotype was detected once. This chain uses TRBV19 with TRBJ1-2, with D perhaps matching TRBD1 (5 bases). The length of the CDR3 is 13 residues. V was shortened by 7 bases and J by 3 bases, with 12 bases between the two germline ends. Germline V lookup: CDR1 LNHDA, CDR2 SQIVND (reference sequence). CDR3 loop: CASTQTVYYGYTF. CDR3 DNA: TGTGCCAGTACCCAGACAGTGTACTATGGCTACACCTTC.

The chain combines TRBV7-8 with TRBJ2-7; D is perhaps TRBD2 (6 bases). This CDR3 region has 16 residues. From germline, CDR1 is SGHVS and CDR2 FQNEAQ. Trimming shortened V by 0 bases and J by 3 bases, and 15 bases separated the two germline ends. CDR3 sequence reads: CASSLAGGEVLYEQYF. CDR3 bases: TGTGCCAGCAGCTTAGCGGGCGGGGAGGTCCTCTACGAGCAGTACTTC.

This clonotype was counted only a few times. V is TRBV25-1 and J is TRBJ1-2, with D possibly TRBD1 on 6 matching bases. This CDR3 has 13 residues. Trimming took 3 bases from V and 4 from J, leaving 9 bases between them. Germline V lookup: CDR1 MGHDK, CDR2 SYGVNS. The CDR3 loop is CASSDRTAYGYTF. The CDR3 coding sequence is TGTGCCAGCAGTGACCGGACAGCCTATGGCTACACCTTC.

The genes are TRBV6-1 and TRBJ2-1; TRBD2 agrees at 8 bases. The V gene's germline CDR1 is MNHNS and CDR2 SASEGT. Trimming removed 8 bases from V and 4 bases from J; junction bases left unmatched: 10. The CDR3 contains 15 residues. The CDR3 loop reads CASGTGTRSYNEQFF. CDR3 nucleotides: TGTGCCAGCGGAACCGGGACTAGATCTTACAATGAGCAGTTCTTC.

This clonotype was counted at least ten times. J is TRBJ2-3 and V is TRBV27; D is uncertain. V shed 4 bases and J shed 4 bases, with 6 bases lying between them. This CDR3 contains 12 residues. Germline loops: CDR1 MNHEY, CDR2 SMNVEV (reference sequence). The CDR3 nucleotides are TGTGCCAGCAGTTATGGTCCAGATACGCAGTATTTT. Amino acids: CASSYGPDTQYF.